A single sample is the source of the 25 T cell receptor beta chains below, sequenced in a study of CD8 T cells in ankylosing spondylitis. One entry per CDR3 protein, called by TCRdb with MiXCR from the 5' RACE reads. The table includes 250,000 to 350,000 distinct CDR3 sequences, around 18% detected once. Sequenced: blood, either unsorted or a sorted T cell fraction (not recorded which). These receptor sequences come from a male donor with ankylosing spondylitis or in good health (not recorded which).

V and J are TRBV27 and TRBJ1-1; D perhaps matches TRBD1 (6 bases). The germline gives CDR1 MNHEY, CDR2 SMNVEV (reference sequence). With 6 bases removed from V and 5 bases from J, the gap between germline ends came to 13 bases. The CDR3 has 13 residues. CDR3 nucleotides: TGTGCCAGCAGGTTTGACAGGAAAACTGAAGCTTTCTTT. Its translation is CASRFDRKTEAFF.

The sample holds a few counts of this clonotype. CDR3 protein: CASSEWGNTEAFF. The CDR3, as DNA: TGTGCCAGCAGTGAATGGGGCAACACTGAAGCTTTCTTT. The genes are TRBV6-1 and TRBJ1-1; maybe TRBD1 (5 bases). V lost 2 bases and J 2 bases, leaving 6 bases between the germline ends. Germline CDR1 reads MNHNS; CDR2 reads SASEGT. There are 13 residues in the CDR3.

This clonotype turned up a few times. The gene calls are TRBV5-1 and TRBJ2-3; D call uncertain. Trimming took off 1 base at V and 2 bases at J, with 14 bases between the two ends. Germline CDR1 SGHRS, CDR2 YFSETQ. This CDR3 has 16 residues. The CDR3 DNA sequence: TGCGCCAGCAGCTTGTTCGGCCCCGCAAACACAGATACGCAGTATTTT. It encodes CASSLFGPANTDTQYF.

In its sample, this clonotype was seen a few times. The gene calls are TRBV5-1 and TRBJ2-3; D is unresolved. Germline lookup yields CDR1 SGHRS and CDR2 YFSETQ. Between the trimmed V and J ends, which lost 4 bases and 3 bases, there was a span of 15 bases. The CDR3 has 15 residues. The DNA of the CDR3 is TGCGCCAGCAGCCCCAGCGTGATAGAAACAGATACGCAGTATTTT. Protein product: CASSPSVIETDTQYF. The variable domain in full, completed from reference TRBV5-1 and TRBJ2-3, reads KAGVTQTPRYLIKTRGQQVTLSCSPISGHRSVSWYQQTPGQGLQFLFEYFSETQRNKGNFPGRFSGRQFSNSRSEMNVSTLELGDSALYLCASSPSVIETDTQYFGPGTRLTVL.

This clonotype was counted only a few times. The rearrangement joins TRBV27 to TRBJ2-1, with 11 bases matching TRBD2. Germline V CDR1 and CDR2: MNHEY, SMNVEV (reference sequence). Trimming took 4 bases from V and 7 from J; bases not matched to a gene: 6. The CDR3 has 15 residues. CDR3 sequence: CASSWLRTSGNEQFF. The CDR3 DNA reads TGTGCCAGCAGTTGGCTTCGGACTAGCGGGAATGAGCAGTTCTTC.

The V and J genes are TRBV7-8 and TRBJ2-1; a weak D match, TRBD2 (6 bases). CDR3 length: 15 amino acids. Germline assignment: CDR1 SGHVS and CDR2 FQNEAQ. Trimming stripped 1 base from V and 5 bases from J, with 12 bases between. This CDR3 is CASSLGLGNNNEQFF. CDR3 coding DNA: TGTGCCAGCAGCTTAGGACTAGGAAACAACAATGAGCAGTTCTTC.

In its sample, this clonotype was seen a few times. The gene calls are TRBV5-1 and TRBJ2-3; D is possibly TRBD2 (6 bases). With 2 bases removed from V and 4 bases from J, the gap between germline ends came to 11 bases. The CDR3 has 14 amino acids. Germline lookup yields CDR1 SGHRS and CDR2 YFSETQ. CDR3 protein: CASSFLPGADTQYF. The CDR3 DNA sequence: TGCGCCAGCAGCTTCTTACCGGGAGCAGATACGCAGTATTTT.

This clonotype was seen more than once but under ten times. The chain combines TRBV21-1 with TRBJ1-5; TRBD1 was called by the table and not checked on the DNA. TRBV21-1 is described as a pseudogene. This CDR3 has 19 amino acids. In DNA form, the CDR3 reads TGTGCCAGCAGCGACCCGGGGACAGGGGGATTTTTGGGCAATCAGCCCCAGCATTTT. Amino acid sequence: CASSDPGTGGFLGNQPQHF.

The chain joins TRBV7-9 to TRBJ2-1; TRBD1 agrees at 12 bases. The CDR3 covers 15 residues. From germline, CDR1 is SEHNR and CDR2 FQNEAQ (reference sequence). J lost 7 bases, V lost 5 bases, and 6 bases had no gene match. CDR3 protein: CASSQGTGGANEQFF. In DNA form, the CDR3 reads TGTGCCAGCAGCCAAGGGACAGGGGGCGCGAATGAGCAGTTCTTC.

This chain uses TRBV24-1 with TRBJ1-2, with D unclear. V dropped 4 bases and J dropped 6 bases, with 14 bases sitting between them. This CDR3 has 14 amino acids. Germline assignment: CDR1 KGHDR and CDR2 SFDVKD. The CDR3 reads CATSDHGPRDGYTF. CDR3 bases: TGTGCCACCAGTGACCACGGCCCGCGGGATGGCTACACCTTC.

The genes are TRBV5-1 and TRBJ2-1; 10 bases map to TRBD1. The CDR3 consists of 15 residues. V was pared by 4 bases and J by 4 bases, with 5 bases of the junction left unmatched. Germline loops: CDR1 SGHRS, CDR2 YFSETQ. CDR3 nucleotide sequence: TGCGCCAGCAGCACCCGGGACAGGGGTTACAATGAGCAGTTCTTC. Its translation is CASSTRDRGYNEQFF. Looking up the rest from reference TRBV5-1 and TRBJ2-1 gives the full variable domain: KAGVTQTPRYLIKTRGQQVTLSCSPISGHRSVSWYQQTPGQGLQFLFEYFSETQRNKGNFPGRFSGRQFSNSRSEMNVSTLELGDSALYLCASSTRDRGYNEQFFGPGTRLTVL.

This clonotype was seen just once. The genes are TRBV5-1 and TRBJ1-1; TRBD1 might be the D (6 bases). CDR3 length: 15 amino acids. V was shortened by 5 bases and J by 8 bases, with 22 bases between the two germline ends. The germline V gene encodes CDR1 SGHRS and CDR2 YFSETQ. The CDR3: CASRTGTTAAAEAFF. CDR3 in DNA: TGCGCCAGCAGGACCGGGACAACGGCTGCGGCGGAAGCTTTCTTT.

The V call is TRBV12-3 or TRBV12-4, the J call TRBJ1-1; maybe TRBD1 (6 bases). Trimming cost V 6 bases and J 7 bases, with 12 bases left between them. The CDR3 loop spans 12 amino acids. CDR3 protein: CASSPWGHEAFF. CDR3 nucleotides: TGTGCCAGCAGCCCCTGGGGGCATGAAGCTTTCTTT.

This clonotype was detected many times. The V call is TRBV12-3 or TRBV12-4, the J call TRBJ2-1; no definite D call. The length of the CDR3 is 13 residues. Trimming pared 3 bases from V and 3 bases from J, leaving 6 bases between. The CDR3 bases are TGTGCCAGCAGTTTGTTGCGCTACAATGAGCAGTTCTTC. Translated: CASSLLRYNEQFF.

At least ten counts were recorded for this clonotype. This chain connects TRBV2 to TRBJ2-2, with D possibly matching TRBD1 (6 bases). The length of the CDR3 is 14 residues. Germline V gene lookup returns CDR1 SNHLY and CDR2 FYNNEI. V lost 6 bases, J lost 1 base, and 9 bases lay in between. The CDR3 region is CASSKDRNTGELFF. CDR3 in DNA: TGTGCCAGCAGCAAGGACAGGAACACCGGGGAGCTGTTTTTT. The full variable domain, rest sourced from reference TRBV2 and TRBJ2-2, is EPEVTQTPSHQVTQMGQEVILRCVPISNHLYFYWYRQILGQKVEFLVSFYNNEISEKSEIFDDQFSVERPDGSNFTLKIRSTKLEDSAMYFCASSKDRNTGELFFGEGSRLTVL.

There are a few counts of this clonotype. The gene calls are TRBV20-1 and TRBJ1-1; D remains ambiguous. Germline CDR1 DFQATT, CDR2 SNEGSKA (reference sequence). CDR3 length: 18 residues. V lost 1 base, J lost 0 bases, and 21 bases lay in between. The CDR3: CSARGILSRNGVNTEAFF. The DNA of the CDR3 is TGCAGTGCTAGAGGAATTCTAAGTAGGAACGGAGTGAACACTGAAGCTTTCTTT.

The chain is built from TRBV5-1 and TRBJ2-2; 10 bases fit TRBD2. The germline CDR1 and CDR2 sequences are SGHRS and YFSETQ. The CDR3 is 16 amino acids. J was trimmed by 8 bases and V by 4 bases; bases with no gene match: 11. The CDR3 DNA is TGCGCCAGCAGCGGATCTAGCGGGGGAGCTTTTGGGGAGCTGTTTTTT. Encoded protein: CASSGSSGGAFGELFF.

This clonotype has just a few counts. The gene calls are TRBV29-1 and TRBJ2-7; D not certain. V lost 8 bases and J lost 3, with 23 bases in between. The CDR3 is made up of 15 amino acids. CDR1 SQVTM and CDR2 ANQGSEA come from the germline V gene. The CDR3 is CSPSRTSSSYYEQYV. CDR3 bases: TGCAGCCCTTCGCGGACGTCGTCCAGTTACTACGAGCAGTACGTC.

This clonotype showed up just a few times. The chain links TRBV27 to TRBJ2-2, with D possibly TRBD1 on 5 matching bases. V was pared by 8 bases and J by 5 bases, with 21 bases between. The germline V gene has CDR1 MNHEY and CDR2 SMNVEV (reference sequence). This CDR3 contains 16 residues. The DNA of the CDR3 is TGTGCCAGCCGAACGGTAGCTGGGGCTTGGACCGGGGAGCTGTTTTTT. This codes for CASRTVAGAWTGELFF.

The V call is TRBV7-3, the J call TRBJ2-1; 11 bases are a match to TRBD2. The germline V gene has CDR1 SGHTA and CDR2 FQGTGA. The ends lost 2 bases at V and 9 bases at J; junction bases unmatched: 6. The CDR3 runs to 15 residues. In DNA form, the CDR3 reads TGTGCCAGCAGCTTACTAGCGGGAGGAGGGAGTGAGCAGTTCTTC. Amino acids: CASSLLAGGGSEQFF.

The chain carries TRBV5-1 and TRBJ2-1, with a weak D call TRBD2 (6 bases). V was trimmed by 0 bases and J by 3 bases, leaving 13 bases between them. CDR1 is SGHRS, CDR2 YFSETQ, per germline. The CDR3 extends over 16 amino acids. In nucleotides, the CDR3 is TGCGCCAGCAGCTTGGTTGGGGAGGTGGACTACAATGAGCAGTTCTTC. Protein: CASSLVGEVDYNEQFF.

Only one count was recorded for this clonotype. The chain joins TRBV5-1 to TRBJ2-1, with 7 nucleotides matching TRBD1. V lost 4 bases and J lost 0; bases outside the gene matches: 4. Germline V CDR1 and CDR2: SGHRS, YFSETQ. This CDR3 is 15 amino acids long. CDR3 nucleotides: TGCGCCAGCAGCGCACAGGGGCCCTCCTACAATGAGCAGTTCTTC. Translated: CASSAQGPSYNEQFF.

This clonotype has more than one count but fewer than ten. The chain joins TRBV10-1 to TRBJ2-3; tentatively, D is TRBD1 (5 bases). Germline lookup yields CDR1 WNHNN and CDR2 SYGVQD (reference sequence). The CDR3 extends over 12 amino acids. V lost 4 bases and J lost 3, with 5 bases in between. CDR3 amino acids: CASSGTTDTQYF. The CDR3 nucleotides read TGCGCCAGCAGTGGGACAACAGATACGCAGTATTTT.

CDR3 bases: TGTGCCAGCAGCCGGGGGCGCGACCTTAACTATGGCTACACCTTC. It yields the protein CASSRGRDLNYGYTF. The chain recombines TRBV3-1 with TRBJ1-2; possibly TRBD1 for D (6 bases). CDR3 length equals 15 residues. From germline, CDR1 is LGHDT and CDR2 YNNKEL (reference sequence). Trimming cost V 4 bases and J 1 base, with 13 bases left between them.

The CDR3 DNA is TGCAGCTCTACCGGGACAGGAAGCGGGGAGCTGTTTTTT. Protein: CSSTGTGSGELFF. The chain links TRBV29-1 to TRBJ2-2, with 8 bases fitting TRBD1. The CDR3 extends over 13 amino acids. V was pared by 8 bases and J by 7 bases, with 9 bases of the junction left unmatched. The germline CDR1 and CDR2 sequences are SQVTM and ANQGSEA.